These 11 T cell receptor beta chains share one sample of origin, sequenced in a study of T cell changes during pregnancy in multiple sclerosis. Clones were read by immunoSEQ multiplex PCR, and TCRdb kept only the in-frame ones, dropping some. The table has around 62,000 clones, about 92% seen once. Sequenced here: CD8+ T cells from peripheral blood mononuclear cells, sampled in the second trimester of pregnancy. These receptors all come from a female donor with multiple sclerosis, enrolled in a pregnancy study.

V gene TRBV27 combines with J gene TRBJ1-2; TRBD1 matches 10 bases. Per the germline V gene, CDR1 is MNHEY and CDR2 is SMNVEV (reference sequence). Losses at the gene ends were 0 bases for V and 3 bases for J; bases not matched to a gene: 13. The length of the CDR3 is 19 residues. CDR3 sequence: CASSLSLSRPGTGDYGYTF. For the CDR3, the DNA is TGTGCCAGCAGTTTATCCCTATCTCGTCCCGGGACAGGGGACTATGGCTACACCTTC.

Only one count was recorded for this clone. The chain is built from TRBV29-1 and TRBJ1-2; TRBD1 agrees at 9 bases. CDR1 and CDR2 (germline): SQVTM, ANQGSEA. After removal of 1 base from V and 4 bases from J, the junction contained 4 bases not matched to a gene. The CDR3 totals 14 residues. The CDR3: CSVEGQGGSYGYTF. The CDR3 DNA sequence: TGCAGCGTTGAAGGACAGGGGGGGAGCTATGGCTACACCTTC.

The chain recombines TRBV6-6 with TRBJ1-1; 7 nucleotides line up with TRBD1. The ends lost 6 bases at V and 5 bases at J; junction bases unmatched: 6. From germline, CDR1 is MNHNY and CDR2 SVGAGI (reference sequence). The CDR3 covers 13 residues. CDR3 amino acids: CASRPQGGTEAFF. The DNA for the CDR3 is TGTGCCAGCAGGCCCCAGGGGGGAACTGAAGCTTTCTTT.

CDR3 amino acids: CASNPNTSGRPPQYF. CDR3 in DNA: TGTGCCAGCAACCCCAATACTAGCGGGAGGCCCCCCCAGTACTTC. The chain recombines TRBV7-3 with TRBJ2-7, with TRBD2 matching 12 bases. The CDR3 covers 15 residues. Germline CDR1 SGHTA, CDR2 FQGTGA. Trimming at V came to 7 bases and at J to 10 bases, leaving 14 bases not matched to a gene.

V usage is TRBV6-6 and J usage is TRBJ2-7; D is ambiguous. This CDR3 comprises 11 residues. Per germline, CDR1 MNHNY and CDR2 SVGAGI (reference sequence). V was pared by 10 bases and J by 4 bases, with 11 bases between. CDR3 loop: CANTAGYEQYF. In nucleotides, the CDR3 is TGTGCCAACACCGCCGGGTACGAGCAGTACTTC.

The count of this clone is one. The chain uses TRBV15 and TRBJ2-2; D is unresolved. This CDR3 region has 12 residues. Per germline, CDR1 LNHNV and CDR2 YYDKDF (reference sequence). Trimming removed 4 bases at V and 3 bases at J, with 3 bases between. The CDR3 here is CATSTDTGELFF. CDR3 coding DNA: TGTGCCACCAGCACTGACACCGGGGAGCTGTTTTTT.

This chain joins TRBV7-3 and TRBJ2-1, with 8 bases matching TRBD1. The CDR3 extends over 15 amino acids. The V and J ends lost 4 bases and 5 bases, in that order; junction bases with no gene match: 7. Looked up from germline, CDR1 is SGHTA and CDR2 is FQGTGA. DNA for the CDR3: TGTGCCAGCAGCTGGAACCCAGGGGGCCACAATGAGCAGTTCTTC. This codes for CASSWNPGGHNEQFF.

The chain uses TRBV7-2 and TRBJ2-1, with D perhaps TRBD2 (7 bases). Germline loops: CDR1 SGHTA, CDR2 FQGNSA. The length of the CDR3 is 13 residues. V lost 2 bases and J 8 bases, leaving 10 bases between the germline ends. DNA of the CDR3: TGTGCCAGCAGCTTAAAAGGGGGGGATGAGCAGTTCTTC. It codes for CASSLKGGDEQFF.

The V gene is TRBV2, the J gene TRBJ2-7; 7 positions match TRBD1. Germline CDR1 is SNHLY and CDR2 is FYNNEI. The CDR3 spans 14 residues. The ends lost 5 bases at V and 4 bases at J; junction bases unmatched: 8. DNA of the CDR3: TGTGCCAGCAGTCCGGGACAGCTTATATACGAGCAGTACTTC. Residues: CASSPGQLIYEQYF.

CDR3 in amino acids: CASSVVGTGGNGYTF. The CDR3, as DNA: TGTGCCAGCAGCGTAGTGGGGACAGGGGGCAATGGCTACACCTTC. The chain recombines TRBV9 with TRBJ1-2, with TRBD1 identical over 12 bases. CDR3 size: 15 residues. Germline loops: CDR1 SGDLS, CDR2 YYNGEE. V lost 0 bases and J lost 6; bases outside the gene matches: 3.

This clone was observed once. The chain has TRBV7-8 and TRBJ1-1, with a tentative D call TRBD1 (5 bases). V was clipped by 8 bases and J by 0 bases, with 10 bases between them. Germline assignment: CDR1 SGHVS and CDR2 FQNEAQ. The CDR3 runs to 13 residues. This chain's CDR3 is CASRRGLNTEAFF. CDR3 nucleotides: TGTGCCAGCCGAAGGGGCCTGAACACTGAAGCTTTCTTT.